This passage covers 30 T cell receptor beta chains from one sample sequenced in a study of shared clonotypes between healthy human individuals. Clones were read by immunoSEQ multiplex PCR, and TCRdb kept only the in-frame ones, dropping some. Here the sample spans a few million clones, less than 95% being singletons. Sequencing was performed on naive CD4+ T cells from PBMCs. Subset indicated: CD45RA+ positively selected. Receptor source: a man between 18 and 35 years old in good health. Some clones in this sample may be carry-over from other donors' samples.

A single count supports this clone. This rearrangement joins TRBV5-6 to TRBJ2-2; the match to TRBD2 covers 8 bases. J gave up 0 bases and V 0 bases, and 1 base lay outside the gene matches. This CDR3 has 16 amino acids. CDR1 is SGHDT and CDR2 is YYEEEE in the germline V gene. The CDR3 DNA sequence: TGTGCCAGCAGCTTGGGCGGGGGGACGAACACCGGGGAGCTGTTTTTT. This gives the protein CASSLGGGTNTGELFF. Supplemented by reference TRBV5-6 and TRBJ2-2, the full variable domain reads DAGVTQSPTHLIKTRGQQVTLRCSPKSGHDTVSWYQQALGQGPQFIFQYYEEEERQRGNFPDRFSGHQFPNYSSELNVNALLLGDSALYLCASSLGGGTNTGELFFGEGSRLTVL.

The table lists this clone with a count of one. V usage is TRBV11-2 and J usage is TRBJ1-1; 7 bases map to TRBD1. Losses at the gene ends were 3 bases for V and 5 bases for J; bases not matched to a gene: 6. CDR3 length: 14 residues. Germline CDR1 reads SGHAT; CDR2 reads FQNNGV. The CDR3 sequence is CASSFHRGETEAFF. Here the CDR3 DNA reads TGTGCCAGCAGCTTCCACAGGGGCGAAACTGAAGCTTTCTTT.

V is TRBV7-3 and J is TRBJ2-3; 14 bases match TRBD2. Germline CDR1 is SGHTA and CDR2 is FQGTGA. The ends lost 3 bases at V and 1 base at J; junction bases unmatched: 3. The CDR3 runs 17 residues. CDR3 loop: CASSFGLAGGGTDTQYF. The CDR3, as DNA: TGTGCCAGCAGCTTCGGACTAGCGGGAGGAGGCACAGATACGCAGTATTTT.

This clone was found a few times. Other DNA variants within this sample encode the same CDR3. V and J are TRBV20-1 and TRBJ1-5; D ambiguous. V lost 6 bases and J 6 bases, leaving 6 bases between the germline ends. Per germline, CDR1 DFQATT and CDR2 SNEGSKA (reference sequence). The length of the CDR3 is 10 residues. The CDR3 loop reads CSAGGQPQHF. Written as DNA, the CDR3 is TGCAGTGCAGGAGGTCAGCCCCAGCATTTT.

The J gene is TRBJ1-2, the V gene TRBV19; D is uncertain. The CDR3 loop spans 14 amino acids. Looked up from germline, CDR1 is LNHDA and CDR2 is SQIVND (reference sequence). V lost 3 bases and J lost 4, with 12 bases in between. CDR3 bases: TGTGCCAGTAGTATGCTCAACAACCCCTATGGCTACACCTTC. Translated, it gives CASSMLNNPYGYTF.

This chain joins TRBV6-5 and TRBJ2-5, with TRBD2 as a possible D gene (6 bases). CDR1 and CDR2 (germline): MNHEY, SVGAGI. The CDR3 totals 15 residues. V lost 6 bases and J lost 4, with 18 bases in between. CDR3 amino acids: CASSLVAGRVETQYF. The DNA of the CDR3 is TGTGCCAGCAGCCTCGTCGCGGGGAGAGTAGAGACCCAGTACTTC.

Concerning this clone: The sample contains more than one DNA sequence encoding this CDR3. The V gene is TRBV28, the J gene TRBJ2-3, with 7 bases lining up with TRBD1. There are 13 residues in the CDR3. J gave up 5 bases and V 4 bases, and 3 bases lay outside the gene matches. From germline, CDR1 is MDHEN and CDR2 SYDVKM. The DNA for the CDR3 is TGTGCCAGCAGTTCCACAGGGGTAGATACGCAGTATTTT. Protein sequence: CASSSTGVDTQYF.

The chain links TRBV30 to TRBJ1-1, with D unclear. V was cut by 0 bases and J by 0 bases, with 5 bases left in between. This CDR3 spans 13 amino acids. Germline lookup yields CDR1 GTSNPN and CDR2 SVGIG (reference sequence). The CDR3 bases are TGTGCCTGGAGTGTATGGGTGAACACTGAAGCTTTCTTT. Its protein is CAWSVWVNTEAFF.

The chain employs TRBV2 and TRBJ2-1; no reliable D call. Trimming took 1 base from V and 10 from J, leaving 8 bases between them. CDR3 length equals 12 residues. Germline V gene data show CDR1 as SNHLY and CDR2 as FYNNEI. CDR3 bases: TGTGCCAGCAGTGAAGGGGCGTGGGAGCAGTTCTTC. This encodes CASSEGAWEQFF.

The genes are TRBV5-6 and TRBJ1-2; 7 positions match TRBD1. There are 15 residues in the CDR3. Germline V gives CDR1 SGHDT, CDR2 YYEEEE. Unmatched junction bases numbered 9, after V lost 4 bases and J lost 3 bases. In DNA form, the CDR3 reads TGTGCCAGCAGCACAGACAGGGTTGAGGACTATGGCTACACCTTC. The encoded protein is CASSTDRVEDYGYTF.

The chain carries TRBV7-9 and TRBJ2-7; D possibly corresponds to TRBD2 (5 bases). CDR1 is SEHNR, CDR2 FQNEAQ, per germline (reference sequence). V gave up 5 bases and J gave up 5 bases, with 19 bases separating them. The CDR3 has 15 amino acids. As DNA, the CDR3 is TGTGCCAGCAGCCAACGAACCCTAGCTACCCACGAGCAGTACTTC. It is translated as CASSQRTLATHEQYF.

V gene TRBV4-1 combines with J gene TRBJ1-2; TRBD1 is a possible D gene (5 bases). This CDR3 comprises 16 residues. V lost 0 bases and J lost 5, with 16 bases in between. The germline gives CDR1 MGHRA, CDR2 YSYEKL. The CDR3 reads CASSQEGGGAKYGYTF. CDR3 DNA: TGCGCCAGCAGCCAAGAGGGTGGGGGTGCGAAGTATGGCTACACCTTC.

The chain links TRBV28 to TRBJ2-3, with TRBD2 matching over 9 bases. The CDR3 is made up of 12 amino acids. CDR1 MDHEN and CDR2 SYDVKM come from the germline V gene. V lost 11 bases to trimming and J lost 2 bases; unmatched junction nucleotides: 2. The CDR3 nucleotides are TGTGCCGTAGCGGGAGTCACAGATACGCAGTATTTT. It specifies CAVAGVTDTQYF.

The chain couples TRBV27 to TRBJ2-7; 12 bases line up with TRBD1. Trimming removed 3 bases from V and 3 bases from J; junction bases left unmatched: 6. This CDR3 spans 16 amino acids. Germline V lookup: CDR1 MNHEY, CDR2 SMNVEV (reference sequence). The CDR3: CASSLGTGGKRYEQYF. CDR3 bases: TGTGCCAGCAGTTTGGGGACAGGGGGCAAACGCTACGAGCAGTACTTC.

V usage is TRBV9 and J usage is TRBJ1-1; unclear D gene. The CDR3 runs to 12 residues. V lost 3 bases and J lost 8, with 11 bases in between. Germline-derived CDR1 and CDR2 are SGDLS and YYNGEE. The CDR3 here is CASSAGPEEAFF. CDR3 nucleotide sequence: TGTGCCAGCAGCGCCGGACCGGAAGAAGCTTTCTTT.

The rearrangement links TRBV6-5 to TRBJ2-4; D not resolved. V was shortened by 6 bases and J by 9 bases, with 12 bases between the two germline ends. Per germline, CDR1 MNHEY and CDR2 SVGAGI. The CDR3 runs 12 residues. The CDR3 here is CASRRLFGIQYF. CDR3 in DNA: TGTGCCAGCAGACGCCTATTCGGCATTCAGTACTTC.

V is TRBV11-2 and J is TRBJ2-2, with D possibly TRBD1 on 5 matching bases. The CDR3 length is 14 residues. Trimming took 4 bases from V and 7 from J, leaving 13 bases between them. Germline V gene data show CDR1 as SGHAT and CDR2 as FQNNGV. For the CDR3, the DNA is TGTGCCAGCAGCTCGGGCAGGGCGAACGGGGAGCTGTTTTTT. Encoded protein: CASSSGRANGELFF.

In this sample, this clone turned up once. The chain couples TRBV11-2 to TRBJ2-4; 8 bases agree with TRBD1. The CDR3 is made up of 14 amino acids. Trimming at V came to 6 bases and at J to 4 bases, leaving 5 bases not matched to a gene. The germline CDR1 and CDR2 sequences are SGHAT and FQNNGV. The CDR3 DNA is TGTGCCAGCAGGCCGACAGGGGCTAAAAACATTCAGTACTTC. Translated: CASRPTGAKNIQYF.

The chain recombines TRBV11-2 with TRBJ2-1, with D possibly TRBD1 on 6 matching bases. The CDR3 has 13 amino acids. Germline-derived CDR1 and CDR2 are SGHAT and FQNNGV. V shed 5 bases and J shed 9 bases, with 14 bases lying between them. The CDR3 DNA reads as TGTGCCAGCAGCCGACAGGTTGAGGGTGAGCAGTTCTTC. This translates into CASSRQVEGEQFF.

The genes are TRBV15 and TRBJ2-3, with 10 bases lining up with TRBD2. From germline, CDR1 is LNHNV and CDR2 YYDKDF (reference sequence). The CDR3 sequence is 17 residues long. Trimming removed 3 bases from V and 1 base from J; junction bases left unmatched: 7. The CDR3 DNA follows: TGTGCCACCAGCAGCCGAACTAGCGGGGCAGGCACAGATACGCAGTATTTT. Amino acids: CATSSRTSGAGTDTQYF.

This clone has just one count. V is TRBV7-3 and J is TRBJ2-3; TRBD1 matches 7 bases. V dropped 4 bases and J dropped 1; count of bases not matched to a gene: 2. The CDR3 has 14 residues. CDR1 is SGHTA, CDR2 FQGTGA, per germline. Here the CDR3 DNA reads TGTGCCAGCAGCTCGGGACAGCGCACAGATACGCAGTATTTT. Encoded protein: CASSSGQRTDTQYF. Drawing the rest from reference TRBV7-3 and TRBJ2-3, the complete variable domain is GAGVSQTPSNKVTEKGKYVELRCDPISGHTALYWYRQSLGQGPEFLIYFQGTGAADDSGLPNDRFFAVRPEGSVSTLKIQRTERGDSAVYLCASSSGQRTDTQYFGPGTRLTVL.

The genes are TRBV20-1 and TRBJ2-7; D ambiguous. Germline lookup yields CDR1 DFQATT and CDR2 SNEGSKA (reference sequence). This CDR3 has 10 residues. V gave up 1 base and J gave up 6 bases, with 4 bases separating them. CDR3: CSARAGEQYF. Here the CDR3 DNA reads TGCAGTGCTAGAGCGGGCGAGCAGTACTTC.

J is TRBJ2-1 and V is TRBV27; D is uncertain. Germline V CDR1 and CDR2: MNHEY, SMNVEV (reference sequence). V gave up 10 bases and J gave up 0 bases, with 16 bases separating them. This CDR3 is built from 15 residues. The DNA of the CDR3 is TGTGCCACCAAACTTGACACGCTCTCCTACAATGAGCAGTTCTTC. This translates into CATKLDTLSYNEQFF.

This chain connects TRBV28 to TRBJ2-7, with TRBD1 matching over 10 bases. After removal of 8 bases from V and 4 bases from J, the junction contained 8 bases not matched to a gene. In germline, CDR1 is MDHEN, CDR2 SYDVKM. There are 14 residues in the CDR3. CDR3 protein: CASGGTGARYEQYF. The CDR3 DNA is TGTGCCAGCGGGGGGACAGGGGCTCGATACGAGCAGTACTTC.

About this clone itself: Germline and junction disagree at one end, which may indicate a read error. This rearrangement joins TRBV28 to TRBJ2-7; 14 bases fit TRBD2. Germline V gene lookup returns CDR1 MDHEN and CDR2 SYDVKM. There are 16 residues in the CDR3. CDR3 nucleotides: TGTGCCAGCAGAGGGACTAGCGGGAGTTCGTCCTGCGAGCAGTACTTC. It encodes CASRGTSGSSSCEQYF.

This rearrangement joins TRBV5-1 to TRBJ2-7; TRBD2 aligns across 12 bases. The CDR3 is made up of 14 amino acids. Trimming removed 4 bases from V and 5 bases from J; junction bases left unmatched: 4. CDR1 and CDR2 from the germline V gene are SGHRS and YFSETQ. CDR3 protein: CASSDGLAGNEQYF. CDR3 nucleotides: TGCGCCAGCAGCGACGGACTAGCGGGAAACGAGCAGTACTTC.

The chain carries TRBV6-5 and TRBJ1-1, with 10 bases aligning to TRBD1. This CDR3 is built from 15 residues. Germline V CDR1 and CDR2: MNHEY, SVGAGI. J lost 3 bases, V lost 5 bases, and 6 bases had no gene match. The CDR3 DNA follows: TGTGCCAGCAGTCAAATAGGGACAGGGGACACTGAAGCTTTCTTT. It codes for CASSQIGTGDTEAFF.

On this clone: The identical CDR3 is also encoded by other nucleotide sequences in the sample. The CDR3 coding sequence is TGTGCCAGCAGCTTTGGGGCCTCTGGAAACACCATATATTTT. It yields the protein CASSFGASGNTIYF. The genes are TRBV11-1 and TRBJ1-3, with TRBD1 as a possible D gene (5 bases). Germline CDR1 is SGHAT and CDR2 is FQDESV (reference sequence). This CDR3 has 14 amino acids. Trimming left V 3 bases short and J 0 bases short, with 6 bases between.

J is TRBJ2-7 and V is TRBV11-2; D remains unclear. Per germline, CDR1 SGHAT and CDR2 FQNNGV. V was trimmed by 1 base and J by 2 bases, leaving 9 bases between them. The CDR3 runs 14 residues. This CDR3 reads CASSLVPRTYEQYF. In nucleotides, the CDR3 is TGTGCCAGCAGCTTAGTACCGCGGACCTACGAGCAGTACTTC.

This chain links TRBV18 with TRBJ2-7, with 9 bases aligning to TRBD1. The CDR3 has 15 amino acids. After removal of 1 base from V and 3 bases from J, the junction contained 4 bases not matched to a gene. Germline CDR1 reads KGHSH; CDR2 reads LQKENI. CDR3 in amino acids: CASSPRDRVRYEQYF. CDR3 in DNA: TGTGCCAGCTCACCACGGGACAGGGTACGCTACGAGCAGTACTTC.